This record looks at one TCR beta chain sequence and its context. What it binds is not known. Under the ViraFEST assay, PBMC were stimulated with viral peptide pools so that antigen-specific CD4+ T cells expanded. Sequencing was performed afterwards. Following 10 days of culture, CD4+ T cells were isolated. Recipients of the vaccine had no prior SARS-CoV-2 infection and negative nucleocapsid antibodies. Every well got a few million PBMC, which were grown with about 9.2 IU/ml IL-2 and about 9.7 ug/ml peptides. Each culture had half its medium swapped for IL-2 medium on days 3 and 7. This sample is drawn from a study of vaccination effects on CD4 cells after COVID-19. Study information: Vaccine administered to participants consisted of two doses of either BNT162b2 or mRNA-1273. Notes on the study in general: By a late point after vaccination, infection- and vaccine-induced clones had shrunk markedly through clonal contraction.

The table came from immunoSEQ multiplex PCR; TCRdb's copy has only in-frame clones and leaves some out. The sample records around 45,000 clones, around 80% being singletons. V was trimmed by 4 bases and J by 5 bases, leaving 11 bases between them. This CDR3 is built from 13 residues. Looked up from germline, CDR1 is ENHRY and CDR2 is SYGVKD. Here the sequenced sample was CD4+ T cells from PBMCs cultured with SARS-CoV-2 spike peptides, taken before COVID-19 vaccination. This receptor was obtained from a human donor who received a COVID-19 vaccine. The chain recombines TRBV10-3 with TRBJ2-5, with D unclear. CDR3 coding DNA: TGTGCCATCAGTGGGGGTTCTTGGGAGACCCAGTACTTC. Residues: CAISGGSWETQYF.